This paragraph covers one T cell receptor beta chain sequence. What it binds is unknown. Only in-frame clones appear in the TCRdb table, and some are missing; sequencing was by immunoSEQ multiplex PCR. The sample has 45,000 to 55,000 clones; approximately 90% are singletons. The germline gives CDR1 MNHNS, CDR2 SASEGT. With V trimmed by 4 bases and J by 1 base, 6 bases remained unmatched. The CDR3 has 15 residues. The sample comes from a study of T cells in localized non-small cell lung cancer. General study results and limits: Appearance in adjacent lung was seen for a median roughly 56 of the top 100 tumor clones.

The chain links TRBV6-1 to TRBJ1-1; 7 bases are shared with TRBD1. This TCR came from a male donor aged 60 or over with stage III squamous cell lung carcinoma. The specimen comprised peripheral blood, sampled before any cancer treatment. The CDR3 DNA reads as TGTGCCAGCAGTGGGCCGGGACAGACGAACACTGAAGCTTTCTTT. This encodes CASSGPGQTNTEAFF.